The 20 T cell receptor beta chains given below trace back to one sample, sequenced in a study of blood T cell repertoires in COVID-19. The assay was immunoSEQ multiplex PCR, and TCRdb's table has in-frame clones only and misses some. The table lists about 250,000 clones, 70% to 90% of them singletons. Sequenced input: peripheral blood. Source of these receptors: a man between 18 and 35 years old with active or convalescent COVID-19.

The chain combines TRBV27 with TRBJ1-2; D possibly corresponds to TRBD1 (6 bases). Germline CDR1 MNHEY, CDR2 SMNVEV (reference sequence). V lost 0 bases and J 5 bases, leaving 10 bases between the germline ends. This CDR3 spans 14 amino acids. The CDR3 DNA reads TGTGCCAGCAGTTTATCCCCAGGGGCGTATGGCTACACCTTC. Translating gives CASSLSPGAYGYTF.

This chain joins TRBV27 and TRBJ2-1; maybe TRBD1 (6 bases). Germline V gene lookup returns CDR1 MNHEY and CDR2 SMNVEV (reference sequence). Deletions cut 5 bases from V and 3 bases from J, with 14 bases between. The CDR3 totals 15 residues. The CDR3, as DNA: TGTGCCAGCAGTCCCGACAGGACCCTCTACAATGAGCAGTTCTTC. Translation gives CASSPDRTLYNEQFF.

The V call is TRBV10-1, the J call TRBJ2-5; TRBD1 agrees at 8 bases. This CDR3 region has 15 residues. Germline lookup yields CDR1 WNHNN and CDR2 SYGVQD (reference sequence). J was trimmed by 5 bases and V by 4 bases; bases with no gene match: 9. This chain's CDR3 is CASSGGQVLCETQYF. The DNA of the CDR3 is TGCGCCAGCAGTGGGGGACAGGTTCTTTGTGAGACCCAGTACTTC.

This clone was recorded a few times. V usage is TRBV15 and J usage is TRBJ1-3; the D gene is possibly TRBD1 (5 bases). The CDR3 has 17 amino acids. V shed 2 bases and J shed 3 bases, with 17 bases lying between them. Germline V gene data show CDR1 as LNHNV and CDR2 as YYDKDF (reference sequence). As DNA, the CDR3 is TGTGCCACCAGCAGATATGGGGGGGACCTTTTTGGAAACACCATATATTTT. It specifies CATSRYGGDLFGNTIYF.

The chain carries TRBV7-2 and TRBJ1-1; D uncertain. The CDR3 is 15 amino acids. Looked up from germline, CDR1 is SGHTA and CDR2 is FQGNSA. V lost 7 bases to trimming and J lost 0 bases, with 15 bases between them. CDR3 DNA: TGTGCCAGCACATATCAGACTGATCTGAACACTGAAGCTTTCTTT. This encodes CASTYQTDLNTEAFF.

The CDR3 sequence is CASGGFGGGTNEKLFF. CDR3 bases: TGTGCCAGCGGGGGGTTCGGAGGGGGCACTAATGAAAAACTGTTTTTT. The rearrangement links TRBV28 to TRBJ1-4, with TRBD1 matching 7 bases. Trimming took 8 bases from V and 2 from J; bases not matched to a gene: 11. Germline CDR1 MDHEN, CDR2 SYDVKM. The CDR3 sequence is 16 residues long.

The chain has TRBV20-1 and TRBJ1-1; a possible D gene is TRBD1 (5 bases). Trimming stripped 1 base from V and 10 bases from J, with 10 bases between. The CDR3 runs to 11 residues. The germline V gene encodes CDR1 DFQATT and CDR2 SNEGSKA (reference sequence). CDR3 residues: CSARADRTAFF. CDR3 sequence (DNA): TGCAGTGCTAGAGCTGACAGAACAGCTTTCTTT.

This chain joins TRBV6-1 and TRBJ1-4; possible D gene TRBD1, 5 bases. CDR3 length: 16 amino acids. Per germline, CDR1 MNHNS and CDR2 SASEGT. The V end was cut by 3 bases, the J end by 3 bases, with 14 bases between. CDR3 region: CASSDTFSTANEKLFF. The CDR3 coding sequence is TGTGCCAGCAGTGATACTTTCTCGACAGCTAATGAAAAACTGTTTTTT.

This clone appeared once. The chain links TRBV28 to TRBJ1-2, with D hard to call. The CDR3 covers 12 residues. Germline CDR1 and CDR2: MDHEN and SYDVKM. V dropped 4 bases and J dropped 0 bases, with 3 bases sitting between them. CDR3 DNA: TGTGCCAGCAGTTACACTAACTATGGCTACACCTTC. Translated: CASSYTNYGYTF.

The V and J genes are TRBV3-1 (or the pseudogene TRBV3-2) and TRBJ2-3, with 11 bases fitting TRBD2. The V and J ends lost 2 bases and 0 bases, in that order; junction bases with no gene match: 4. This CDR3 region has 17 residues. Germline values: CDR1 LGHDT, CDR2 YNNKEL (reference sequence). The CDR3 region is CASSQRLAGGSTDTQYF. In DNA form, the CDR3 reads TGTGCCAGCAGCCAACGGCTAGCGGGGGGTAGCACAGATACGCAGTATTTT.

The CDR3 DNA reads TGTGCCAGCAGGCACAGGGGATCATACGAGCAGTACTTC. This encodes CASRHRGSYEQYF. The chain carries TRBV28 and TRBJ2-7; 7 nucleotides line up with TRBD1. V shed 6 bases, J shed 4 bases, and the junction held 6 bases outside the gene matches. This CDR3 spans 13 amino acids. Germline V gene lookup returns CDR1 MDHEN and CDR2 SYDVKM.

This chain joins TRBV19 and TRBJ1-5; TRBD1 is a possible D gene (6 bases). In germline, CDR1 is LNHDA, CDR2 SQIVND (reference sequence). Deletions cut 7 bases from V and 7 bases from J, with 20 bases between. The CDR3 is 15 residues long. CDR3 loop: CASNPRKTGLQPQHF. DNA for the CDR3: TGTGCCAGTAATCCCCGAAAAACAGGGCTCCAGCCCCAGCATTTT.

J is TRBJ1-1 and V is TRBV19; maybe TRBD1 (6 bases). The CDR3 has 15 residues. V lost 6 bases, J lost 0 bases, and 14 bases lay in between. Germline CDR1 reads LNHDA; CDR2 reads SQIVND (reference sequence). The CDR3 sequence is CASSTYRELNTEAFF. CDR3 DNA sequence: TGTGCCAGTAGCACATACAGGGAATTGAACACTGAAGCTTTCTTT.

The genes are TRBV5-4 and TRBJ1-1; weak D call: TRBD1 (6 bases). V was cut by 7 bases and J by 1 base, with 23 bases left in between. CDR1 SGHNT and CDR2 YYREEE come from the germline V gene (reference sequence). The CDR3 contains 17 residues. The CDR3 sequence is CASSLDGGQIGNTEAFF. CDR3 bases: TGTGCCAGCTCCCTGGACGGGGGGCAAATAGGGAACACTGAAGCTTTCTTT. Variable domain in full (rest from reference TRBV5-4 and TRBJ1-1): ETGVTQSPTHLIKTRGQQVTLRCSSQSGHNTVSWYQQALGQGPQFIFQYYREEENGRGNFPPRFSGLQFPNYSSELNVNALELDDSALYLCASSLDGGQIGNTEAFFGQGTRLTVV.

This chain uses TRBV7-9 with TRBJ1-2; TRBD1 aligns across 7 bases. CDR1 is SEHNR and CDR2 is FQNEAQ in the germline V gene (reference sequence). This CDR3 is 13 amino acids long. The CDR3 sequence is CAGGIGTDYGYTF. The DNA of the CDR3 is TGTGCGGGGGGAATTGGGACAGACTATGGCTACACCTTC.

V is TRBV9 and J is TRBJ1-6; 7 bases fit TRBD1. Unmatched junction bases numbered 5, after V lost 3 bases and J lost 8 bases. CDR1 SGDLS and CDR2 YYNGEE come from the germline V gene. The CDR3 sequence is 14 residues long. CDR3 amino acids: CASSAGTAHSPLHF. The CDR3 DNA follows: TGTGCCAGCAGCGCCGGGACAGCCCATTCACCCCTCCACTTT.

V is TRBV30 and J is TRBJ1-1; possible D gene TRBD1, 6 bases. V was cut by 3 bases and J by 1 base, with 12 bases left in between. Per germline, CDR1 GTSNPN and CDR2 SVGIG (reference sequence). This CDR3 region has 14 residues. The CDR3 region has the DNA TGTGCCTGGAGCCACCCGGACAGGAACACTGAAGCTTTCTTT. It codes for CAWSHPDRNTEAFF.

This sequence joins TRBV12-3 or TRBV12-4 and TRBJ2-7; D not certain. The length of the CDR3 is 13 residues. V was shortened by 2 bases and J by 4 bases, with 9 bases between the two germline ends. DNA of the CDR3: TGTGCCAGCAGTTTACGGAGAGGATACGAGCAGTACTTC. It specifies CASSLRRGYEQYF.

The chain links TRBV30 to TRBJ1-1; D may be TRBD1 (6 bases). The germline V and J ends were trimmed by 2 bases and 6 bases, with 7 bases remaining between them. CDR3 length: 11 amino acids. CDR1 GTSNPN and CDR2 SVGIG come from the germline V gene (reference sequence). The DNA of the CDR3 is TGTGCCTGGAGTTACAGGGCTGAAGCTTTCTTT. The encoded protein is CAWSYRAEAFF.

The V gene is TRBV11-2, the J gene TRBJ2-1; D is unclear. Trimming removed 5 bases at V and 9 bases at J, with 11 bases between. CDR1 SGHAT and CDR2 FQNNGV come from the germline V gene. The CDR3 length is 12 residues. CDR3 sequence: CASSAVVAEQFF. Here the CDR3 DNA reads TGTGCCAGCAGCGCGGTAGTCGCTGAGCAGTTCTTC. The whole variable domain, remainder taken from reference TRBV11-2 and TRBJ2-1, is EAGVAQSPRYKIIEKRQSVAFWCNPISGHATLYWYQQILGQGPKLLIQFQNNGVVDDSQLPKDRFSAERLKGVDSTLKIQPAKLEDSAVYLCASSAVVAEQFFGPGTRLTVL.